The present T cell receptor beta chain was sequenced within a study of vaccination effects on CD4 cells after COVID-19. Method: immunoSEQ multiplex PCR; TCRdb's copy keeps in-frame clones and lacks some. The repertoire consists of under 40,000 clones, with about 81% occurring once and the leading ten covering approximately 3%. Regarding this clone: Its antigen is undetermined.

Investigators separated out CD4+ T cells once about eleven days of culture had passed. Germline lookup yields CDR1 KGHDR and CDR2 SFDVKD. The V gene end was trimmed by 5 bases and the J gene end by 5 bases; junction bases not matched to a gene: 8. The CDR3 is 15 residues long. The chain has TRBV24-1 and TRBJ1-1, with 9 bases identical to TRBD1. Sequences were derived from CD4+ T cells from PBMCs cultured without peptide, sampled before COVID-19 vaccination. This TCR came from a human donor who received a COVID-19 vaccine. The CDR3 protein is CATSVKQGAETEAFF. The CDR3 DNA follows: TGTGCCACCAGTGTAAAACAGGGGGCGGAAACTGAAGCTTTCTTT.